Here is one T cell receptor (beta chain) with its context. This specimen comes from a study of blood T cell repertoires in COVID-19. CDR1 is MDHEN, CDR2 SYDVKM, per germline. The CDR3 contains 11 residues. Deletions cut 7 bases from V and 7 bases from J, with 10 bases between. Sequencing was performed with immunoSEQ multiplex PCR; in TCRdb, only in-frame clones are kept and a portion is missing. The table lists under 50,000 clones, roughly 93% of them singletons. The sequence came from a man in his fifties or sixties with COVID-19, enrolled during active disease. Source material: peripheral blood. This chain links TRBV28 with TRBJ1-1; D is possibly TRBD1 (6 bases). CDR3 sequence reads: CASNQQGEAFF. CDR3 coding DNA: TGTGCCAGCAACCAACAGGGTGAAGCTTTCTTT.